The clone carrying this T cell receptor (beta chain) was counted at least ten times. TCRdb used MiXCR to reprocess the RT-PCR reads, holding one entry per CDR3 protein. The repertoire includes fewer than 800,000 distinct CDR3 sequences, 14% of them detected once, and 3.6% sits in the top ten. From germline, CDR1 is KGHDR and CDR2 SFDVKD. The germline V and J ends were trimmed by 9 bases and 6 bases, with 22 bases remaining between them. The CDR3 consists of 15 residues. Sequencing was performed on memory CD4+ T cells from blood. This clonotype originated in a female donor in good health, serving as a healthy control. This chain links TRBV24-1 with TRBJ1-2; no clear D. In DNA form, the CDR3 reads TGTGCCACCGGCTATGAGATCGGTAGAGTCCATGGCTACACCTTC. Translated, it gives CATGYEIGRVHGYTF.